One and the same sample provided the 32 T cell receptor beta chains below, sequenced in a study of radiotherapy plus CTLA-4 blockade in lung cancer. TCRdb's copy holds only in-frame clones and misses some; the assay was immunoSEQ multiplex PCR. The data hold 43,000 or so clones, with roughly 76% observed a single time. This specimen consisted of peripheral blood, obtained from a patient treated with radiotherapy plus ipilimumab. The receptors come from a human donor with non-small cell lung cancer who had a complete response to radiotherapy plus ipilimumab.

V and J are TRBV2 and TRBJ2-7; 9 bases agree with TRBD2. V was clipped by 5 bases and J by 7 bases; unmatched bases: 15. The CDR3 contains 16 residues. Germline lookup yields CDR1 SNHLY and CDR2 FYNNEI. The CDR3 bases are TGTGCCAGCAGTACAGAAGGTGGCGGGAGGGCCGGGGAGCAGTACTTC. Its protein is CASSTEGGGRAGEQYF.

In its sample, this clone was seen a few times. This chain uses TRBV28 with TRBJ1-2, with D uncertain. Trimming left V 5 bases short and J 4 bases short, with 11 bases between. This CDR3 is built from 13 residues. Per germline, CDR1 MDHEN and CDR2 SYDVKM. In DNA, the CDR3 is TGTGCCAGCAGTCCCGGGATTCTCTATGGCTACACCTTC. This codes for CASSPGILYGYTF.

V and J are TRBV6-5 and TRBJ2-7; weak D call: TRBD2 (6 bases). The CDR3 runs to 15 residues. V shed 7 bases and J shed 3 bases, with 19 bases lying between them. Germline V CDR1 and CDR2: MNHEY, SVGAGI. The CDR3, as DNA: TGTGCCAGCAATCACGGGGGTAGCGGTTACTACGAGCAGTACTTC. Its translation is CASNHGGSGYYEQYF.

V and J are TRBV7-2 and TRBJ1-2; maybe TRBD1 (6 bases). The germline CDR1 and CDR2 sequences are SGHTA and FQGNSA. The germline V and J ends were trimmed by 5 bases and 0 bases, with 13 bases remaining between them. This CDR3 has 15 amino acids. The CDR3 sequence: CASSLGDIANYGYTF. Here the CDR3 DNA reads TGTGCCAGCAGCCTTGGGGACATCGCTAACTATGGCTACACCTTC.

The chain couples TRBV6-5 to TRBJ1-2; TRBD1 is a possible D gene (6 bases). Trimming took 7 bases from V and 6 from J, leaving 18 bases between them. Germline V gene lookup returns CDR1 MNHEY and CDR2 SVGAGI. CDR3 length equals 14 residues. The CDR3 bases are TGTGCCAGCATTAAGACAGGCCTCGGTCATGGCTACACCTTC. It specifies CASIKTGLGHGYTF.

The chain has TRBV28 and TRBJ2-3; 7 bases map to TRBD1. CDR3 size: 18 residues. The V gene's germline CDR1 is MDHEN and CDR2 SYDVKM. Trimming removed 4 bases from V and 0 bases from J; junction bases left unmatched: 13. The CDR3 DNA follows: TGTGCCAGCAGTTCACCCGGTCGACAGGGCCGAAGCACAGATACGCAGTATTTT. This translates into CASSSPGRQGRSTDTQYF.

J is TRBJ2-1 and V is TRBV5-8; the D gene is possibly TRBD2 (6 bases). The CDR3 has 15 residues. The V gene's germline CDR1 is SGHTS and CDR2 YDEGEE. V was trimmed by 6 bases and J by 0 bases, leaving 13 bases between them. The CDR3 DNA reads TGTGCCAGCATACGTGGGGGGAGCTCCTACAATGAGCAGTTCTTC. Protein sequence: CASIRGGSSYNEQFF. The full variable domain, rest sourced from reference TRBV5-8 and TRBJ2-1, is EAGVTQSPTHLIKTRGQQATLRCSPISGHTSVYWYQQALGLGLQFLLWYDEGEERNRGNFPPRFSGRQFPNYSSELNVNALELEDSALYLCASIRGGSSYNEQFFGPGTRLTVL.

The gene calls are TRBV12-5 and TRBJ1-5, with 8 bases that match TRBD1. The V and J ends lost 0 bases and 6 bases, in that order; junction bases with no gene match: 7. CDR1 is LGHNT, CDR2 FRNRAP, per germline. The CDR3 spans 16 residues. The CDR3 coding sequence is TGTGCTAGTGGTTTGGTACAACGACAGGGGAGTCAGCCCCAGCATTTT. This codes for CASGLVQRQGSQPQHF.

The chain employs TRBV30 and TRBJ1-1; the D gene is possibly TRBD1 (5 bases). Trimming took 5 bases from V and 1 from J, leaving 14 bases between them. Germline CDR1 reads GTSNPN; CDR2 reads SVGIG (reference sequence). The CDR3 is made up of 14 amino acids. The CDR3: CAWGAGYGNTEAFF. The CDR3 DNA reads TGTGCCTGGGGGGCGGGGTATGGGAACACTGAAGCTTTCTTT.

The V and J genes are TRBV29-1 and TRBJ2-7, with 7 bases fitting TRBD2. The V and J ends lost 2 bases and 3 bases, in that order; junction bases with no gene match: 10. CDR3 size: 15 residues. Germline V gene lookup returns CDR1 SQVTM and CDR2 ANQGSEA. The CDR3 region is CSVEPSGDQNYEQYF. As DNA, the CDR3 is TGCAGCGTTGAACCGAGCGGGGACCAGAACTACGAGCAGTACTTC.

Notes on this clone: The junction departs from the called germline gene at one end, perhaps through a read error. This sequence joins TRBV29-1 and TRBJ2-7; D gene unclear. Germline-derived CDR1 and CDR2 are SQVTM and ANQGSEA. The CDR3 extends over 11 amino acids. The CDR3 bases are TGCAGCGTGGAAGAATATTACGAGCAGTACTTC. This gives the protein CSVEEYYEQYF.

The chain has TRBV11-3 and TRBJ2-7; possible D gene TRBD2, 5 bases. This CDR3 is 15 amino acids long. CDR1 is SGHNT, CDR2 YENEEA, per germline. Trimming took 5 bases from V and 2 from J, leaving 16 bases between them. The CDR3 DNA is TGTGCCAGCAGCCCTGGACTCCTGGGTCCCTACGAGCAGTACTTC. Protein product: CASSPGLLGPYEQYF.

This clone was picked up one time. CDR3 in DNA: TGTGCCAGCAGCCCCCGAGCGGGGCCCTACGAGCAGTACTTC. Amino acid sequence: CASSPRAGPYEQYF. This chain uses TRBV7-3 with TRBJ2-7, with TRBD2 matching over 7 bases. The CDR3 spans 14 residues. The germline V gene encodes CDR1 SGHTA and CDR2 FQGTGA. Trimming at V came to 5 bases and at J to 2 bases, leaving 6 bases not matched to a gene.

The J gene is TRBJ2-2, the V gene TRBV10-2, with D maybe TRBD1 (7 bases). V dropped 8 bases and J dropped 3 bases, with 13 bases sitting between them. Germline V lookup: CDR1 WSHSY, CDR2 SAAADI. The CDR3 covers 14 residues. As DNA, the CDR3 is TGCGCCAGCTCCGGAGGGGGCTACACCGGGGAGCTGTTTTTT. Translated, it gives CASSGGGYTGELFF.

The CDR3 loop is CASSPQGARETQYF. For the CDR3, the DNA is TGTGCCAGCAGCCCACAGGGGGCGCGGGAGACCCAGTACTTC. The V and J genes are TRBV7-2 and TRBJ2-5; 9 bases are a match to TRBD1. The J segment lost 5 bases and the V segment lost 5 bases, leaving 6 bases of the junction unmatched. This CDR3 has 14 residues. From germline, CDR1 is SGHTA and CDR2 FQGNSA.

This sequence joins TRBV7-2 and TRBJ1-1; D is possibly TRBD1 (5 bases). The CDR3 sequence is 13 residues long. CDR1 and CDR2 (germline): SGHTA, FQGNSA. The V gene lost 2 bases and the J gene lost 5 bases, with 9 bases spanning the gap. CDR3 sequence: CASSLHQGTEAFF. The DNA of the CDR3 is TGTGCCAGCAGCTTACACCAGGGAACTGAAGCTTTCTTT.

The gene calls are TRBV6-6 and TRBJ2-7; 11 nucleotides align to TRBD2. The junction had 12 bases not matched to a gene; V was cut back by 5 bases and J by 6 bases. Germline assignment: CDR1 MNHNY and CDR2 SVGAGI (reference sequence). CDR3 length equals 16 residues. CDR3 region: CASSRPLAGGVSEQYF. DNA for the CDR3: TGTGCCAGCAGTCGGCCTCTAGCGGGAGGTGTTAGCGAGCAGTACTTC.

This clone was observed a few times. DNA for the CDR3: TGTGCCATCAGTGAGGACAGCTCTGGAAACACCATATATTTT. Protein sequence: CAISEDSSGNTIYF. The chain combines TRBV10-3 with TRBJ1-3, with D tentatively TRBD1 (5 bases). Trimming removed 2 bases at V and 0 bases at J, with 5 bases between. The CDR3 runs 14 residues. Germline values: CDR1 ENHRY, CDR2 SYGVKD.

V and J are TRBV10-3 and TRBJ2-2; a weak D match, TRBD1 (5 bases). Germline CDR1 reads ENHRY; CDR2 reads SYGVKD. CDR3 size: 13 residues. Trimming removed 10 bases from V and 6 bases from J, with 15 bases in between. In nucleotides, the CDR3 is TGTGCCACCCGCAGGGTTGGGGCCGGGGAGCTGTTTTTT. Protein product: CATRRVGAGELFF.

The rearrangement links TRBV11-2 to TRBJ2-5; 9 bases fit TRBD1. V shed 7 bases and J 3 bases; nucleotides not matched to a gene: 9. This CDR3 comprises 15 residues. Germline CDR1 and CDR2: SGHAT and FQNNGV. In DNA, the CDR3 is TGTGCCAGCACCCTATTCCGGGACAGGGAAGAGACCCAGTACTTC. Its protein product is CASTLFRDREETQYF.

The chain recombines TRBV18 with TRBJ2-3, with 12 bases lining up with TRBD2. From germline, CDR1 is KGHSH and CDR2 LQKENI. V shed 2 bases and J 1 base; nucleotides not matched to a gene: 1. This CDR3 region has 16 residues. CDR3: CASSPRLAGGTDTQYF. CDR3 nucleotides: TGTGCCAGCTCACCAAGACTAGCGGGGGGCACAGATACGCAGTATTTT.

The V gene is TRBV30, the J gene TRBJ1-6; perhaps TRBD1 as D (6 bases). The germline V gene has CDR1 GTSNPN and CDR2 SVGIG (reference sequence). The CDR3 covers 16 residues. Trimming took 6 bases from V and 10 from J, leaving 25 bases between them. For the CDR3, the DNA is TGTGCCTGCCGCACAGGGATCCTGGGATTTGGGTCACCCCTCCACTTT. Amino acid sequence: CACRTGILGFGSPLHF.

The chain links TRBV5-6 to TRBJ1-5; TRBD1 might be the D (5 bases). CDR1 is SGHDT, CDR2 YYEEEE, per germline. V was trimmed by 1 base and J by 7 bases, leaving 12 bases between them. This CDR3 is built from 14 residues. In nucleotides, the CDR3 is TGTGCCAGCAGCTTGCAGGCAGGGAACCAGCCCCAGCATTTT. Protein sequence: CASSLQAGNQPQHF.

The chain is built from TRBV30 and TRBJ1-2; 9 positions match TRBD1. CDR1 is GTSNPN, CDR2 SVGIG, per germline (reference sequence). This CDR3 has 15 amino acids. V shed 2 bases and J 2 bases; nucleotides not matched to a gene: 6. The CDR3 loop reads CAWSPGTGRNYGYTF. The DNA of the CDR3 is TGTGCCTGGAGTCCGGGGACAGGGAGGAACTATGGCTACACCTTC.

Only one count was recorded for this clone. DNA of the CDR3: TGTGCCAGCAGTCACGGGACAGGGAAGGAGACCCAGTACTTC. Encoded protein: CASSHGTGKETQYF. The chain has TRBV2 and TRBJ2-5; 9 nucleotides align to TRBD1. The trim removed 5 bases at V and 5 bases at J, leaving 6 bases unmatched. Germline CDR1 SNHLY, CDR2 FYNNEI. This CDR3 has 14 amino acids.

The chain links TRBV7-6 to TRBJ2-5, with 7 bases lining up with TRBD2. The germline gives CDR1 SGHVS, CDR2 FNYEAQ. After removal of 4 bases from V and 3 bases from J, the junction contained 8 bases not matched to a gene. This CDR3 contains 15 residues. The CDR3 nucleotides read TGTGCCAGCAGCTCAGGAGTAAGCGGGGAAGAGACCCAGTACTTC. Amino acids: CASSSGVSGEETQYF. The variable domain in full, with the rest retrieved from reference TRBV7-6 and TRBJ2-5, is GAGVSQSPRYKVTKRGQDVALRCDPISGHVSLYWYRQALGQGPEFLTYFNYEAQQDKSGLPNDRFSAERPEGSISTLTIQRTEQRDSAMYRCASSSGVSGEETQYFGPGTRLLVL.

In nucleotides, the CDR3 is TGTGCCAGTAGTTTGCAAGGACAGGGGAACACTGAAGCTTTCTTT. As protein: CASSLQGQGNTEAFF. This chain joins TRBV19 and TRBJ1-1; 8 nucleotides align to TRBD1. Per germline, CDR1 LNHDA and CDR2 SQIVND (reference sequence). The CDR3 has 15 amino acids. V lost 5 bases and J lost 1; bases outside the gene matches: 6.

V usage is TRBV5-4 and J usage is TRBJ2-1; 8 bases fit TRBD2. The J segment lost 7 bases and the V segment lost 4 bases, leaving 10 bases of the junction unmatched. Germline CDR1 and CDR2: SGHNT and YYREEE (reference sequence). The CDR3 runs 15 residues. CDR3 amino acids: CASSLGGAVKNEQFF. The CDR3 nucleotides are TGTGCCAGCAGCCTCGGGGGGGCGGTGAAGAATGAGCAGTTCTTC.

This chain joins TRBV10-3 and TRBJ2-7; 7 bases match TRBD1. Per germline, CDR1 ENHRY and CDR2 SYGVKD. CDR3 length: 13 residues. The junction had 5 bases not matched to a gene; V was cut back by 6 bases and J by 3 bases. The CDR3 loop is CAIRSTGSYEQYF. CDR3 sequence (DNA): TGTGCCATCAGATCGACAGGGAGCTACGAGCAGTACTTC.

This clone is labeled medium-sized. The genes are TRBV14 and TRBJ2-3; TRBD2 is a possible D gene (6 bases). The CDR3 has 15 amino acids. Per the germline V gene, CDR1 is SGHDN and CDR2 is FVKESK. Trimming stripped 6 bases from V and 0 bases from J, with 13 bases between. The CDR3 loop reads CASSIADYSTDTQYF. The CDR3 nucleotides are TGTGCCAGCAGTATAGCGGACTATAGCACAGATACGCAGTATTTT.

The CDR3 loop is CASSAVQGRSGELFF. In DNA form, the CDR3 reads TGTGCCAGCAGTGCGGTACAGGGAAGGTCCGGGGAGCTGTTTTTT. The genes are TRBV28 and TRBJ2-2; possibly TRBD1 for D (6 bases). Germline V gives CDR1 MDHEN, CDR2 SYDVKM. This CDR3 has 15 residues. The V and J ends lost 5 bases and 6 bases respectively, with 16 bases between them.

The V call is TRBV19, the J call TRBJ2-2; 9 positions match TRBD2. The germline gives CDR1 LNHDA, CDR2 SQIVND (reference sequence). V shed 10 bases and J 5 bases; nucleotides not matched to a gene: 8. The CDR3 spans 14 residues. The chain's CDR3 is CATNSGGVTGELFF. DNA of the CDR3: TGTGCCACCAATAGCGGGGGAGTAACCGGGGAGCTGTTTTTT.